This entry is about one TCR beta chain. Its cognate antigen is unknown. This sample is part of a study of blood T cells in healthy people across ages. Combining a sample-barcoded 5' primer with a J-beta primer mix, a second PCR ran for roughly 6 to 11 cycles. TCRdb re-called the 5' RACE reads through MiXCR, storing one row per CDR3 protein. The sample records about 640,000 distinct CDR3 sequences, approximately 59% being singletons. From germline, CDR1 is MGHRA and CDR2 YSYEKL. This CDR3 comprises 14 residues. V gave up 1 base and J gave up 5 bases, with 11 bases separating them. Notes on the study in general: Observed TCR beta diversity per million T cells went down as age went up. This fall followed a roughly linear course with age. Strongly correlated with naive T cell percentage was TCR beta diversity.

Donors were systemically healthy Caucasian individuals from Russia aged about 6 to 95 years. The rearrangement joins TRBV4-1 to TRBJ1-1; D is possibly TRBD1 (6 bases). Source material: blood. This TCR derives from a man between 60 and 75 years old in good health. DNA of the CDR3: TGCGCCAGCAGCCAAGCTAACAGGGAAACTGAAGCTTTCTTT. This encodes CASSQANRETEAFF.